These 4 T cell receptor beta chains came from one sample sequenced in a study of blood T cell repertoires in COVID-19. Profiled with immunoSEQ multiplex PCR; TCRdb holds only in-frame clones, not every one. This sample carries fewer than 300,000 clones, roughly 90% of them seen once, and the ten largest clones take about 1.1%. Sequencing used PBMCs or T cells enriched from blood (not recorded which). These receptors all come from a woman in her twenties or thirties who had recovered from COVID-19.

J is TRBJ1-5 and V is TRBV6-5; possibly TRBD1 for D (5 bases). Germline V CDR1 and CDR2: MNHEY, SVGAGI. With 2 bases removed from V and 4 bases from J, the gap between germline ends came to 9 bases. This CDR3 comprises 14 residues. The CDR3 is CASSYDSLNQPQHF. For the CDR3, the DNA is TGTGCCAGCAGTTACGACAGCTTGAATCAGCCCCAGCATTTT.

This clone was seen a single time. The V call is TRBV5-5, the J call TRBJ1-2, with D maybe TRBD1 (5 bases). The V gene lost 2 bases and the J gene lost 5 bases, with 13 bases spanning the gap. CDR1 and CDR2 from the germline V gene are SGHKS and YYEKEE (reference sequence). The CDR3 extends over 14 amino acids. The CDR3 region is CASSFETEPYGYTF. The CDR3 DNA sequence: TGTGCCAGCAGCTTTGAGACAGAGCCATATGGCTACACCTTC.

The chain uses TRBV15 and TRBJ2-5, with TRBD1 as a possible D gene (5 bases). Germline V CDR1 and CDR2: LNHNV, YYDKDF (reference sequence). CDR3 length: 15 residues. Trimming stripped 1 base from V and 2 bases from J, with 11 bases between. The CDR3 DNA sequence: TGTGCCACCAGCAGAGCCCAGGGTCATCAAGAGACCCAGTACTTC. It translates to CATSRAQGHQETQYF.

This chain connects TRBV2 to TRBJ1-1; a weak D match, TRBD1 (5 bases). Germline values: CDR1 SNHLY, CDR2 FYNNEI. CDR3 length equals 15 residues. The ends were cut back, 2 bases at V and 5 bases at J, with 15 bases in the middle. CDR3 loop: CASSENTPRVTEAFF. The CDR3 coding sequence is TGTGCCAGCAGTGAAAATACGCCCAGGGTGACTGAAGCTTTCTTT.